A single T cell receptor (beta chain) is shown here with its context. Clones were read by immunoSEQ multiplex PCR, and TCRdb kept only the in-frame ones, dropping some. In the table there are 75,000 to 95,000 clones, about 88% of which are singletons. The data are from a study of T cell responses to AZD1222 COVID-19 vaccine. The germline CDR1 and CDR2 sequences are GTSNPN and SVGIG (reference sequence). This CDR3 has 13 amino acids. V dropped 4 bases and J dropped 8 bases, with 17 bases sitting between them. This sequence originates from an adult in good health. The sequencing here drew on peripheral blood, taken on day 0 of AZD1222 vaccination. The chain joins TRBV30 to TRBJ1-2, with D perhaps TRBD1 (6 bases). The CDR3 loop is CAWNLPGVRGYTF. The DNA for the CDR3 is TGTGCCTGGAACCTTCCAGGGGTTCGAGGCTACACCTTC.